This TCR beta chain was identified in a study of PD-1 blockade in classical Hodgkin lymphoma. The germline V gene encodes CDR1 SGHRS and CDR2 YFSETQ. With 4 bases clipped from V and 4 bases from J, the junction kept 9 bases outside the gene matches. The CDR3 totals 15 residues. This table comes from immunoSEQ multiplex PCR, and its TCRdb copy is limited to in-frame clones, with some not included. This table has approximately 50,000 clones, 88% appearing once. Relapses following autologous stem cell transplantation were seen in all patients, with brentuximab vedotin exposure varying. A remark on this clone: Antigen unknown.

Study-level findings and limits: Unlike CD8+ TCR diversity, which did not rise significantly by C4D1, CD4+ TCR diversity did. Newly diagnosed patients were said to have less baseline TCR diversity than healthy donors did.

The chain links TRBV5-1 to TRBJ2-5, with 8 bases aligning to TRBD2. Here the sequenced sample was peripheral blood mononuclear cells (PBMCs), taken before the second cycle of nivolumab. The sequence was obtained from a human donor with classical Hodgkin lymphoma. The CDR3 here is CASSVIGTSGETQYF. CDR3 nucleotides: TGCGCCAGCAGCGTAATAGGGACTAGTGGAGAGACCCAGTACTTC.